These 17 T cell receptor beta chains were sequenced from one sample in a study of blood T cell repertoires in COVID-19. The method was immunoSEQ multiplex PCR; TCRdb's version includes in-frame clones alone and lacks a portion of them. The sample shows 250,000 to 350,000 clones, roughly 90% of them seen only once. The sample was peripheral blood. The source of these receptors is a woman aged 45-65 years who had recovered from COVID-19.

J is TRBJ2-1 and V is TRBV21-1; the DNA was not used to check the table's D call, TRBD1. TRBV21-1 is noted as a pseudogene. The CDR3 spans 15 residues. Here the CDR3 DNA reads TGTGCCAGCGGGAGGGACAGGGTGGCCTACAATGAGCAGTTCTTC. This sequence encodes CASGRDRVAYNEQFF.

This chain joins TRBV6-5 and TRBJ1-2; TRBD1 aligns across 7 bases. V gave up 2 bases and J gave up 0 bases; unmatched junction bases: 3. This CDR3 contains 15 residues. Germline CDR1 reads MNHEY; CDR2 reads SVGAGI. The CDR3 protein is CASSYAGGPNYGYTF. CDR3 sequence (DNA): TGTGCCAGCAGTTACGCAGGGGGACCTAACTATGGCTACACCTTC.

The gene calls are TRBV7-9 and TRBJ1-1; the D gene is possibly TRBD1 (5 bases). Germline V gene lookup returns CDR1 SEHNR and CDR2 FQNEAQ (reference sequence). The CDR3 is made up of 15 amino acids. V gave up 6 bases and J gave up 1 base, with 15 bases separating them. DNA of the CDR3: TGTGCCAGCAGTCCGCGGGGACGGAGGAACACTGAAGCTTTCTTT. It specifies CASSPRGRRNTEAFF.

J is TRBJ2-7 and V is TRBV5-1; D perhaps matches TRBD2 (6 bases). The CDR3 sequence is 14 residues long. In germline, CDR1 is SGHRS, CDR2 YFSETQ. Trimming cost V 4 bases and J 7 bases, with 18 bases left between them. The CDR3 sequence: CASSLWSGWVEQYF. The DNA of the CDR3 is TGCGCCAGCAGCCTTTGGAGCGGGTGGGTGGAGCAGTACTTC.

The rearrangement links TRBV15 to TRBJ1-1; tentatively, D is TRBD1 (5 bases). This CDR3 has 13 residues. The germline CDR1 and CDR2 sequences are LNHNV and YYDKDF (reference sequence). The V gene lost 0 bases and the J gene lost 8 bases, with 10 bases spanning the gap. CDR3 in amino acids: CATSRDETDEAFF. In DNA form, the CDR3 reads TGTGCCACCAGCAGAGATGAGACAGACGAAGCTTTCTTT.

Only one count was recorded for this clone. The rearrangement links TRBV7-8 to TRBJ2-7, with 10 nucleotides matching TRBD2. Germline trimming cut 2 bases from V and 2 bases from J; bases unmatched to any gene: 9. CDR1 SGHVS and CDR2 FQNEAQ come from the germline V gene. The CDR3 covers 17 residues. CDR3 nucleotides: TGTGCCAGCAGCTTAAGTTGGGGCCTAGCGGGAGCCTACGAGCAGTACTTC. Translating gives CASSLSWGLAGAYEQYF.

The chain recombines TRBV4-3 with TRBJ1-2; perhaps TRBD1 as D (5 bases). Germline V lookup: CDR1 LGHNA, CDR2 YSLEER. V gave up 0 bases and J gave up 8 bases, with 10 bases separating them. The CDR3 runs 13 residues. Here the CDR3 DNA reads TGCGCCAGCAGCCAAGATGACCAGGGAGGCTACACCTTC. Translation: CASSQDDQGGYTF.

CDR3 sequence (DNA): TGCGCCAGCAGCCAAGGCTGGACAGGGGGTGAAAAACTGTTTTTT. This codes for CASSQGWTGGEKLFF. The chain couples TRBV4-1 to TRBJ1-4; TRBD1 matches 10 bases. Germline V gene data show CDR1 as MGHRA and CDR2 as YSYEKL. There are 15 residues in the CDR3. After removal of 1 base from V and 7 bases from J, the junction contained 3 bases not matched to a gene.

The chain carries TRBV7-9 and TRBJ1-1; D is unresolved. V was clipped by 2 bases and J by 6 bases, with 10 bases between them. The CDR3 extends over 13 amino acids. Germline CDR1 is SEHNR and CDR2 is FQNEAQ (reference sequence). CDR3 coding DNA: TGTGCCAGCAGCTTAACGAATTCGGCTGAAGCTTTCTTT. Protein: CASSLTNSAEAFF. Full variable domain (outside the CDR3, taken from reference TRBV7-9 and TRBJ1-1): DTGVSQNPRHKITKRGQNVTFRCDPISEHNRLYWYRQTLGQGPEFLTYFQNEAQLEKSRLLSDRFSAERPKGSFSTLEIQRTEQGDSAMYLCASSLTNSAEAFFGQGTRLTVV.

The chain carries TRBV4-2 and TRBJ2-7; D may be TRBD1 (5 bases). The V end was cut by 6 bases, the J end by 4 bases, with 19 bases between. The CDR3 sequence is 15 residues long. Per germline, CDR1 LGHNA and CDR2 YNFKEQ. This CDR3 is CASRETGASRYEQYF. CDR3 nucleotide sequence: TGTGCCAGCAGGGAAACAGGCGCTTCTCGGTACGAGCAGTACTTC.

The chain links TRBV6-5 to TRBJ2-2; D uncertain. Germline CDR1 MNHEY, CDR2 SVGAGI. This CDR3 comprises 12 residues. The V end lost 5 bases, the J end lost 2 bases, and 3 bases lay between the germline ends. In DNA, the CDR3 is TGTGCCAGCAGTAGCAACACCGGGGAGCTGTTTTTT. As protein: CASSSNTGELFF.

The gene calls are TRBV24-1 and TRBJ2-3; D uncertain. The length of the CDR3 is 15 residues. Germline CDR1 reads KGHDR; CDR2 reads SFDVKD. The V gene lost 2 bases and the J gene lost 2 bases, with 10 bases spanning the gap. This CDR3 reads CATSDSLSPTDTQYF. The DNA for the CDR3 is TGTGCCACCAGTGATTCCCTTTCCCCCACAGATACGCAGTATTTT.

The chain combines TRBV28 with TRBJ1-5; D not resolved. Germline V gene data show CDR1 as MDHEN and CDR2 as SYDVKM. Trimming removed 6 bases from V and 7 bases from J, with 10 bases in between. The CDR3 has 12 residues. CDR3 protein: CASSSVSQPQHF. The DNA for the CDR3 is TGTGCCAGCAGCTCCGTATCCCAGCCCCAGCATTTT.

The rearrangement uses TRBV6-2 or TRBV6-3 and TRBJ2-5, with 10 nucleotides matching TRBD2. This CDR3 spans 14 amino acids. Germline CDR1 MNHEY, CDR2 SVGEGT. After removal of 5 bases from V and 9 bases from J, the junction contained 9 bases not matched to a gene. CDR3 loop: CASSQAGGPLAQYF. The CDR3 region has the DNA TGTGCCAGCAGTCAAGCGGGGGGGCCTTTGGCCCAGTACTTC.

This chain uses TRBV5-1 with TRBJ2-1; TRBD2 matches at 7 bases. Trimming took 4 bases from V and 3 from J; bases not matched to a gene: 7. From germline, CDR1 is SGHRS and CDR2 YFSETQ. This CDR3 has 15 residues. The CDR3 DNA sequence: TGCGCCAGCAGCGCCACCGGGACTAACTACAATGAGCAGTTCTTC. This translates into CASSATGTNYNEQFF.

This rearrangement joins TRBV6-2 or TRBV6-3 to TRBJ2-5; no firm D call. This CDR3 spans 15 amino acids. Germline lookup yields CDR1 MNHEY and CDR2 SVGEGT. Trimming pared 6 bases from V and 5 bases from J, leaving 19 bases between. CDR3 in DNA: TGTGCCAGCAGCAATCGGGTCCGGTTGGAGGAGACCCAGTACTTC. Its protein is CASSNRVRLEETQYF.

The rearrangement joins TRBV7-2 to TRBJ1-3; D ambiguous. The V gene lost 6 bases and the J gene lost 1 base, with 13 bases spanning the gap. The CDR3 is 15 residues long. Germline V gene lookup returns CDR1 SGHTA and CDR2 FQGNSA. The CDR3 DNA is TGTGCCAGCAGTTCTTCTTCGGGTTCTGGAAACACCATATATTTT. Its translation: CASSSSSGSGNTIYF.